This T cell receptor (beta chain) was profiled in a study of identical twins. General study points: Sequences that were beta out-of-frame showed weaker excess twin sharing. Possibly, invariant MAIT and iNKT cells partly confounded zero-insertion analyses.

This clonotype has at least ten counts. Antigen specificity is unknown. This CDR3 is built from 15 residues. V shed 2 bases, J shed 3 bases, and the junction held 3 bases outside the gene matches. The V gene's germline CDR1 is LGHNA and CDR2 YSLEER. A universal primer site came from template switching; cDNA carried unique molecular identifiers. Each CDR3 protein is one row after TCRdb ran MiXCR on the 5' RACE reads. The table has approximately 210,000 distinct CDR3 sequences, about 6.7% seen once. These records were also assigned to another study, of T cells expressing NK-cell markers. That work contributes: Only alpha-beta TCR T cells were sorted in several experiments, using an anti-gamma-delta TCR antibody.

Material: CD8+ T cells sorted from blood. V usage is TRBV4-3 and J usage is TRBJ2-1; 8 bases match TRBD1. This TCR derives from a woman aged 18-29 years in good health. The CDR3 here is CASSQSQGDYNEQFF. CDR3 nucleotide sequence: TGCGCCAGCAGCCAATCACAGGGGGACTACAATGAGCAGTTCTTC.